A single sample is the source of the 21 T cell receptor beta chains below, sequenced in a study of T cell repertoires in cytomegalovirus infection. These receptors are not linked to any known antigen. TCRdb redid the calling of the reads with MiXCR, one entry per CDR3 protein. The sample yields some 500,000 distinct CDR3 sequences, 35% to 50% seen once. The sequencing here drew on cultured PBMCs, taken from culture after CMV antigen stimulation. The source of these receptors is a human donor in good health (CMV status not recorded). Some clones in this sample may be carry-over from other donors' samples.

This chain connects TRBV19 to TRBJ1-1, with TRBD1 identical over 7 bases. The CDR3 is 14 amino acids. With V trimmed by 7 bases and J by 6 bases, 11 bases remained unmatched. Germline V gives CDR1 LNHDA, CDR2 SQIVND (reference sequence). CDR3 in amino acids: CASIAQGKAAEAFF. The CDR3 DNA reads as TGTGCCAGTATCGCACAGGGGAAGGCGGCTGAAGCTTTCTTT.

This clonotype was picked up a small number of times. The gene calls are TRBV28 and TRBJ2-1; tentatively, D is TRBD1 (6 bases). The CDR3 sequence is 14 residues long. Germline V gene lookup returns CDR1 MDHEN and CDR2 SYDVKM. V lost 6 bases and J lost 4, with 13 bases in between. DNA for the CDR3: TGTGCCAGCAGCCAGGACAGACTATACAATGAGCAGTTCTTC. Residues: CASSQDRLYNEQFF.

This clonotype is a singleton in its sample. V is TRBV7-4 and J is TRBJ2-7; a possible D gene is TRBD1 (5 bases). CDR1 and CDR2 (germline): SGHVT, SQSDAQ. Between the trimmed V and J ends, which lost 4 bases and 2 bases, there was a span of 21 bases. CDR3 length: 17 residues. This CDR3 reads CASSSPNPSRAPYEQYF. CDR3 sequence (DNA): TGTGCCAGCAGCTCACCAAACCCCTCCAGGGCGCCCTACGAGCAGTACTTC. Supplemented by reference TRBV7-4 and TRBJ2-7, the full variable domain reads GAGVSQSPRYKVAKRGRDVALRCDSISGHVTLYWYRQTLGQGSEVLTYSQSDAQRDKSGRPSGRFSAERPERSVSTLKIQRTEQGDSAVYLCASSSPNPSRAPYEQYFGPGTRLTVT.

This clonotype was counted a few times. This chain links TRBV12-3 or TRBV12-4 with TRBJ1-1; D is undetermined. This CDR3 region has 14 residues. V was trimmed by 6 bases and J by 4 bases, leaving 15 bases between them. CDR3 amino acids: CASRTREYSTEAFF. Here the CDR3 DNA reads TGTGCCAGCAGGACGAGGGAGTACAGCACTGAAGCTTTCTTT.

In this sample, this clonotype turned up a few times. The chain has TRBV29-1 and TRBJ2-3; D is unclear. Germline V gene data show CDR1 as SQVTM and CDR2 as ANQGSEA. V was cut by 8 bases and J by 2 bases, with 5 bases left in between. CDR3 length: 10 amino acids. The CDR3 nucleotides read TGCAGCTCAAACACAGATACGCAGTATTTT. It encodes CSSNTDTQYF.

This clonotype was detected only a few times. This chain connects TRBV4-3 to TRBJ2-1; tentatively, D is TRBD2 (6 bases). The CDR3 extends over 17 amino acids. The germline gives CDR1 LGHNA, CDR2 YSLEER. The V end lost 0 bases, the J end lost 6 bases, and 18 bases lay between the germline ends. The CDR3 loop is CASSQEIRRGTLNEQFF. The CDR3 bases are TGCGCCAGCAGCCAAGAGATAAGGCGGGGTACGCTCAATGAGCAGTTCTTC.

This clonotype has a handful of counts. V usage is TRBV6-1 and J usage is TRBJ1-5; a possible D gene is TRBD1 (6 bases). The CDR3 has 15 residues. Germline CDR1 is MNHNS and CDR2 is SASEGT. Between the trimmed V and J ends, which lost 1 base and 7 bases, there was a span of 14 bases. CDR3 in DNA: TGTGCCAGCAGTGAAGGGGGGACACGAGGCCAGCCCCAGCATTTT. Amino acids: CASSEGGTRGQPQHF.

This chain connects TRBV20-1 to TRBJ1-2, with D uncertain. Trimming left V 1 base short and J 2 bases short, with 11 bases between. The germline V gene has CDR1 DFQATT and CDR2 SNEGSKA (reference sequence). This CDR3 is 14 amino acids long. The chain's CDR3 is CSARAPSENYGYTF. The CDR3 DNA reads as TGCAGTGCTAGAGCCCCAAGCGAGAACTATGGCTACACCTTC.

The chain recombines TRBV4-1 with TRBJ1-5, with D unclear. Germline loops: CDR1 MGHRA, CDR2 YSYEKL. Trimming took 3 bases from V and 4 from J, leaving 10 bases between them. This CDR3 region has 14 residues. CDR3 DNA sequence: TGCGCCAGCAGCCATGCAGGCTCAAATCAGCCCCAGCATTTT. This codes for CASSHAGSNQPQHF.

The chain links TRBV7-7 to TRBJ2-1; D is ambiguous. Looked up from germline, CDR1 is SSHAT and CDR2 is FNYEAQ (reference sequence). Trimming removed 5 bases at V and 6 bases at J, with 14 bases between. The CDR3 runs to 14 residues. CDR3 DNA sequence: TGTGCCAGCAGCCCGCAAAAATCGGGCAATGAGCAGTTCTTC. Translation: CASSPQKSGNEQFF. Based on the CDR3 plus reference TRBV7-7 and TRBJ2-1, the full variable domain is GAGVSQSPRYKVTKRGQDVTLRCDPISSHATLYWYQQALGQGPEFLTYFNYEAQPDKSGLPSDRFSAERPEGSISTLTIQRTEQRDSAMYRCASSPQKSGNEQFFGPGTRLTVL.

This clonotype was detected a few times. The V gene is TRBV20-1, the J gene TRBJ2-7; 16 positions match TRBD2. This CDR3 comprises 15 residues. J lost 3 bases, V lost 3 bases, and 2 bases had no gene match. The V gene's germline CDR1 is DFQATT and CDR2 SNEGSKA (reference sequence). This CDR3 reads CSARGLAGGHYEQYF. The CDR3 nucleotides are TGCAGTGCTAGGGGACTAGCGGGAGGGCACTACGAGCAGTACTTC.

This clonotype was observed a few times. V gene TRBV7-8 combines with J gene TRBJ1-2, with D uncertain. V was trimmed by 4 bases and J by 4 bases, leaving 10 bases between them. The CDR3 covers 13 residues. CDR1 is SGHVS, CDR2 FQNEAQ, per germline. CDR3 protein: CASSSSTPYGYTF. In DNA form, the CDR3 reads TGTGCCAGCAGCTCTTCGACTCCCTATGGCTACACCTTC.

This clonotype appeared many times. The V gene is TRBV7-2, the J gene TRBJ1-1, with D maybe TRBD1 (6 bases). Deletions cut 6 bases from V and 3 bases from J, with 14 bases between. This CDR3 contains 14 residues. Germline assignment: CDR1 SGHTA and CDR2 FQGNSA. The CDR3 here is CASRPQGSDTEAFF. CDR3 nucleotide sequence: TGTGCCAGCAGGCCACAGGGTAGCGACACTGAAGCTTTCTTT.

The table lists this clonotype with a few counts. The J gene is TRBJ2-3, the V gene TRBV7-2; perhaps TRBD2 as D (6 bases). The CDR3 is made up of 14 amino acids. The germline CDR1 and CDR2 sequences are SGHTA and FQGNSA. The V end lost 5 bases, the J end lost 3 bases, and 12 bases lay between the germline ends. CDR3 in amino acids: CASSPAGRTDTQYF. CDR3 nucleotides: TGTGCCAGCAGCCCGGCGGGGCGGACAGATACGCAGTATTTT.

The chain employs TRBV7-2 and TRBJ1-1; D gene unclear. Germline-derived CDR1 and CDR2 are SGHTA and FQGNSA. V dropped 5 bases and J dropped 0 bases, with 10 bases sitting between them. This CDR3 region has 14 residues. CDR3 DNA sequence: TGTGCCAGCAGCGCGCGGAAGTTGAACACTGAAGCTTTCTTT. This encodes CASSARKLNTEAFF.

The count of this clonotype is one. The rearrangement uses TRBV10-1 and TRBJ2-7; D not certain. The germline V gene encodes CDR1 WNHNN and CDR2 SYGVQD (reference sequence). V was pared by 8 bases and J by 0 bases, with 17 bases between. The CDR3 has 15 residues. The CDR3 sequence is CASSPTLGSSYEQYF. In nucleotides, the CDR3 is TGCGCCAGCTCCCCAACCCTAGGAAGCTCCTACGAGCAGTACTTC.

This clonotype was seen a few times. The CDR3 DNA reads TGCGCCAGCAGCCAAGAGGTGGGGAGGTCCTACGAGCAGTACTTC. Translated, it gives CASSQEVGRSYEQYF. The chain couples TRBV4-3 to TRBJ2-7; TRBD2 is a possible D gene (6 bases). The CDR3 spans 15 residues. CDR1 is LGHNA, CDR2 YSLEER, per germline. The V gene lost 0 bases and the J gene lost 1 base, with 10 bases spanning the gap.

This chain uses TRBV28 with TRBJ2-3, with unresolved D. This CDR3 is 15 amino acids long. Trimming took off 5 bases at V and 3 bases at J, with 15 bases between the two ends. Per the germline V gene, CDR1 is MDHEN and CDR2 is SYDVKM. In DNA form, the CDR3 reads TGTGCCAGCAGTCCCCACCCTGGAAAGACAGATACGCAGTATTTT. Translation gives CASSPHPGKTDTQYF.

The chain recombines TRBV7-1 with TRBJ1-4; the match to TRBD1 covers 11 bases. TRBV7-1 is an ORF; its function is uncertain. The V segment lost 3 bases and the J segment 6 bases; nucleotides outside the gene matches: 12. The CDR3 runs 18 residues. The CDR3 here is CASSSPPDRGRRDEKLFF. For the CDR3, the DNA is TGTGCCAGCAGCTCTCCCCCGGACAGGGGGCGGCGAGATGAAAAACTGTTTTTT.

This chain links TRBV5-3 with TRBJ2-3; 9 nucleotides agree with TRBD1. TRBV5-3 is an ORF, with its function uncertain. CDR3 length equals 15 residues. The V and J ends lost 8 bases and 4 bases, in that order; junction bases with no gene match: 11. The CDR3 nucleotides are TGTGCCAGCAGGTCCGGGACAGGGTTTCCAGATACGCAGTATTTT. Translating it yields CASRSGTGFPDTQYF.

This chain connects TRBV11-2 to TRBJ2-1; 7 bases align to TRBD2. Trimming cost V 4 bases and J 7 bases; bases outside gene matches: 16. The V gene's germline CDR1 is SGHAT and CDR2 FQNNGV. The CDR3 covers 17 residues. The CDR3 protein is CASSSLMAAGRNNEQFF. As DNA, the CDR3 is TGTGCCAGCAGCTCCCTTATGGCGGCCGGGAGGAATAATGAGCAGTTCTTC.